The clone carrying this T cell receptor beta chain was recorded at least ten times. The antigen is not known. This CDR3 spans 15 amino acids. CDR1 is SGHTA and CDR2 is FQGNSA in the germline V gene. The trim removed 4 bases at V and 6 bases at J, leaving 11 bases unmatched. The sample originates from a study of early T cells in non-severe SARS-CoV-2 infection. Study-level findings and limits: VDJdb-based annotation leaned toward anti-spike CD8 responses and missed private and CD4 specificities.

The protocol attached unique molecular identifiers to individual cDNA molecules. TCRdb analysed the 5' RACE reads with MiXCR anew, one entry per CDR3 protein. Of about 64,000 distinct CDR3 sequences listed, roughly 12% are singletons. The TCR originated in an adult who was a healthcare worker with PCR-confirmed SARS-CoV-2 infection or an uninfected control (not recorded which). Sequencing was performed on whole blood, taken at baseline. This chain links TRBV7-2 with TRBJ1-2; TRBD1 matches at 7 bases. In DNA form, the CDR3 reads TGTGCCAGCAGCTCTAGACAGGGAGACCCCAATGGCTACACCTTC. Protein: CASSSRQGDPNGYTF.